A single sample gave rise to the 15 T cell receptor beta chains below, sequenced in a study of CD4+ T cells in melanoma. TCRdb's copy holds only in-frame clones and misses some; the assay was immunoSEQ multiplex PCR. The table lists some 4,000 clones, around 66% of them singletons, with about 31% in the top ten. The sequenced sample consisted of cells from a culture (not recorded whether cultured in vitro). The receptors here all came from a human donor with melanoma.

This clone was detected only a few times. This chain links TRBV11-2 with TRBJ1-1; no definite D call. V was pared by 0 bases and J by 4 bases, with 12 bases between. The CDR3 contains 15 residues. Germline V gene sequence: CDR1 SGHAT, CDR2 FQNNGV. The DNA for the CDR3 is TGTGCCAGCAGCTTAGAGATAGGGAGTATCACTGAAGCTTTCTTT. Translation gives CASSLEIGSITEAFF.

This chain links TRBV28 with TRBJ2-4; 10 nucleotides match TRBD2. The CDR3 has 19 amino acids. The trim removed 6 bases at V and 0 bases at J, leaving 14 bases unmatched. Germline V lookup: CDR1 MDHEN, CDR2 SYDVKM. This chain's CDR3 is CASSDIGLAAKLAKNIQYF. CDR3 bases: TGTGCCAGCAGCGACATCGGACTAGCGGCGAAACTAGCCAAAAACATTCAGTACTTC.

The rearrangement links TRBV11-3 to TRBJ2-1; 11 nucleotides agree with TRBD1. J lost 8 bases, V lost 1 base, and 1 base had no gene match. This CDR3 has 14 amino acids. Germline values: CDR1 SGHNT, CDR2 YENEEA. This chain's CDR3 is CASSLGTGGDEQFF. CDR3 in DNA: TGTGCCAGCAGCTTAGGGACAGGGGGCGATGAGCAGTTCTTC.

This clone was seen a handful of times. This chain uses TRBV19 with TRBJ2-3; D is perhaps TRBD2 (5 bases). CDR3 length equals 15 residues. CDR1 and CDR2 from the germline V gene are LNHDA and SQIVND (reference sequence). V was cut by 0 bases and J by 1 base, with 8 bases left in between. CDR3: CASSIDGIRTDTQYF. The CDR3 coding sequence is TGTGCCAGTAGTATAGACGGGATCCGCACAGATACGCAGTATTTT.

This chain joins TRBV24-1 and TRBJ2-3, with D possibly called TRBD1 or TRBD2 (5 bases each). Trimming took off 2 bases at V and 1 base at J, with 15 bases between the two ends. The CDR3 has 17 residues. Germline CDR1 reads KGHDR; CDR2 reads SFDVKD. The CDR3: CATSDWGRSTGTDTQYF. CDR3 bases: TGTGCCACCAGTGATTGGGGACGGTCCACGGGCACAGATACGCAGTATTTT.

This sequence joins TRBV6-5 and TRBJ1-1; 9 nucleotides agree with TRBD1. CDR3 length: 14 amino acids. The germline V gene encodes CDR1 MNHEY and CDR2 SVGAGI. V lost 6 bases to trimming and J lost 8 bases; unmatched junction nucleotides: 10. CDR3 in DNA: TGTGCCAGCAGAGTGGGGACAGGGTATGAGGAAGCTTTCTTT. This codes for CASRVGTGYEEAFF.

DNA of the CDR3: TGTGCCAGCGGGGATCGAGGGACAGGGTTCACCGGGGAGCTGTTTTTT. It yields the protein CASGDRGTGFTGELFF. V gene TRBV5-4 combines with J gene TRBJ2-2; 9 nucleotides align to TRBD1. CDR3 length equals 16 residues. V lost 7 bases, J lost 4 bases, and 11 bases stayed unmatched. Germline CDR1 reads SGHNT; CDR2 reads YYREEE (reference sequence).

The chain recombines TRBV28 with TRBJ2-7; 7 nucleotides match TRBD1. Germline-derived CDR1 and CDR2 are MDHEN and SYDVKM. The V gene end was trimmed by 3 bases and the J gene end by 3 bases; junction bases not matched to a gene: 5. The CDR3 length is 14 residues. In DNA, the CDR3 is TGTGCCAGCAGTTTCTTGGGACAGAACTACGAGCAGTACTTC. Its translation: CASSFLGQNYEQYF.

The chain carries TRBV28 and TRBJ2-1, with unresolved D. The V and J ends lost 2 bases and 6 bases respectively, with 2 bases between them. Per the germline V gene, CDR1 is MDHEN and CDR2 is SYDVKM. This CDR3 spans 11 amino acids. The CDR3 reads CASSLANEQFF. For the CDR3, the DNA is TGTGCCAGCAGTTTAGCCAATGAGCAGTTCTTC.

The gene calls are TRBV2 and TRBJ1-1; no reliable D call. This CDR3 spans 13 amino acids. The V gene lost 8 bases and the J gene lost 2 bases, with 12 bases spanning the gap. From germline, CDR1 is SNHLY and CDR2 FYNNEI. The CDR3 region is CASGGRPNTEAFF. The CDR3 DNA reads TGTGCCAGCGGTGGACGCCCTAACACTGAAGCTTTCTTT.

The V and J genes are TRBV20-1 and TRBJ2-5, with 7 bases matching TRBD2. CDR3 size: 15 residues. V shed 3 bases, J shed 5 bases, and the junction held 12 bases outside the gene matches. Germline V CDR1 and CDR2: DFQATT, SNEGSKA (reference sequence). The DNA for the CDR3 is TGCAGTGCTAGTTTCTGGGGGGGTCTAGGGGAGACCCAGTACTTC. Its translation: CSASFWGGLGETQYF.

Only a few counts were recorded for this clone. The CDR3 loop is CASSQGNYGYTF. The CDR3 DNA is TGCGCCAGCAGCCAGGGAAACTATGGCTACACCTTC. J is TRBJ1-2 and V is TRBV4-1; D unresolved. The CDR3 length is 12 residues. The germline CDR1 and CDR2 sequences are MGHRA and YSYEKL. V lost 3 bases and J 2 bases, leaving 4 bases between the germline ends.

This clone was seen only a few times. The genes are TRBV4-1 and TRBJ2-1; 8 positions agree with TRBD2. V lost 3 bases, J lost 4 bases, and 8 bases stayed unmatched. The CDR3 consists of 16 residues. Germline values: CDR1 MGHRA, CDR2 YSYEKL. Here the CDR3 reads CASSHTAGVLYNEQFF. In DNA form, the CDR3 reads TGCGCCAGCAGCCACACAGCGGGGGTCCTTTACAATGAGCAGTTCTTC.

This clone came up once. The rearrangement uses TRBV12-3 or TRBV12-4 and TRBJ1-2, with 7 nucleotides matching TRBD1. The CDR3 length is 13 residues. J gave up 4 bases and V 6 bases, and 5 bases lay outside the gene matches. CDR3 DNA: TGTGCCAGCAGCCACGGGACAGCCTATGGCTACACCTTC. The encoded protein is CASSHGTAYGYTF.

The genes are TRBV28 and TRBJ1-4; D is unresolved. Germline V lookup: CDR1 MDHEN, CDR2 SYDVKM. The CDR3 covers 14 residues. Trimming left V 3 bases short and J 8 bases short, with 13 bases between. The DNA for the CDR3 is TGTGCCAGCAGTTTTGGCGACCGGCCCGAAAAACTGTTTTTT. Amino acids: CASSFGDRPEKLFF.